The subject of this entry is one T cell receptor beta chain. Its antigen is unknown. V dropped 1 base and J dropped 1 base, with 7 bases sitting between them. The CDR3 extends over 14 amino acids. In germline, CDR1 is SGHAT, CDR2 FQNNGV. This specimen belongs to a study of response to subunit inactivated influenza vaccine. Study results and limitations: With each seasonal influenza vaccination, the authors suggested, few new T cells are recruited.

TCRdb reanalysed the RT-PCR reads using MiXCR and keeps one entry per CDR3 protein. The sample has more than 700,000 distinct CDR3 sequences, 20% to 25% seen once. The chain is built from TRBV11-2 and TRBJ2-5; D is undetermined. This specimen consisted of PBMCs from blood, obtained roughly 5 days after vaccination. The sequence derives from a man aged 45-65 years who received an inactivated influenza vaccine. CDR3 sequence reads: CASSLGPFQETQYF. Written as DNA, the CDR3 is TGTGCCAGCAGCTTAGGGCCCTTCCAAGAGACCCAGTACTTC.